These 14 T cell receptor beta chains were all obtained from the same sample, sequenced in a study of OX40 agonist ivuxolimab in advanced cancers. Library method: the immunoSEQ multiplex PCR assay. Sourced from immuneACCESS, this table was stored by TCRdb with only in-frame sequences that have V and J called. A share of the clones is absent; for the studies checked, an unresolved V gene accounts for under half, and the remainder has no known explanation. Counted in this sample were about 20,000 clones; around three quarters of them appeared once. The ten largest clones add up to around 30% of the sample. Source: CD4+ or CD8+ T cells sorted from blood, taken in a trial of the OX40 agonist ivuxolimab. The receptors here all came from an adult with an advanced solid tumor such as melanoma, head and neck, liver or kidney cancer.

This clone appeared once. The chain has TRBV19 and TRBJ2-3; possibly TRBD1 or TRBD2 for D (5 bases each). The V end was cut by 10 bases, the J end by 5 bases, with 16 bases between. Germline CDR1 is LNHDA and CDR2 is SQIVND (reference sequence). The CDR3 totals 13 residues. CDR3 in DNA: TGTGCCACCGGGACCCCTGCGGGAGATACGCAGTATTTT. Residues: CATGTPAGDTQYF.

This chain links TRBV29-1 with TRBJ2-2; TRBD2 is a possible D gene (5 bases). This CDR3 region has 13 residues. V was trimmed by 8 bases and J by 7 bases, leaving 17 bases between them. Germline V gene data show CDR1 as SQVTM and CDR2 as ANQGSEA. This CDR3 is CSTEGRLDGELFF. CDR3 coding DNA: TGCAGCACCGAGGGAAGGCTGGACGGGGAGCTGTTTTTT.

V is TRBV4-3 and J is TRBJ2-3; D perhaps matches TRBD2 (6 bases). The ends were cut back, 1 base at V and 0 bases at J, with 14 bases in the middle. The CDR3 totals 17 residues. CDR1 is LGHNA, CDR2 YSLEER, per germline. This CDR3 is CASSQGVGTSSTDTQYF. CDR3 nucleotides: TGCGCCAGCAGCCAAGGGGTCGGGACTTCTAGCACAGATACGCAGTATTTT.

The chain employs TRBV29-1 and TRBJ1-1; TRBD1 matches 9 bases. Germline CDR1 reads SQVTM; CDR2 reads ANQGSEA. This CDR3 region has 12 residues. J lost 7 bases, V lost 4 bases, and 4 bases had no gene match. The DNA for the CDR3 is TGCAGCGTTGGACAGGGGGGATATGAAGCTTTCTTT. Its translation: CSVGQGGYEAFF.

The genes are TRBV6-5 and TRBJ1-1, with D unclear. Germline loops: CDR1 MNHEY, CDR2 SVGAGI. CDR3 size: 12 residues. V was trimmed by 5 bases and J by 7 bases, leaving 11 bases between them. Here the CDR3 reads CASSPRQLEAFF. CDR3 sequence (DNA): TGTGCCAGCAGTCCCCGGCAGCTTGAAGCTTTCTTT.

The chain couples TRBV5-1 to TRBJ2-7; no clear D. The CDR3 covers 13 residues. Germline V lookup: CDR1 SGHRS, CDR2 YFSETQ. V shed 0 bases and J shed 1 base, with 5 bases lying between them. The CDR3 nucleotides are TGCGCCAGCAGCTTGGGTGTATCCTACGAGCAGTACTTC. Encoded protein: CASSLGVSYEQYF.

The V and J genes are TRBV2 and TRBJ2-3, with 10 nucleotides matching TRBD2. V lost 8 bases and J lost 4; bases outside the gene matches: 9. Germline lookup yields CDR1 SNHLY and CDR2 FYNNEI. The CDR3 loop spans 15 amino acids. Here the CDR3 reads CASGATSGSSDTQYF. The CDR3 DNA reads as TGTGCCAGCGGGGCGACTAGCGGGTCCTCAGATACGCAGTATTTT.

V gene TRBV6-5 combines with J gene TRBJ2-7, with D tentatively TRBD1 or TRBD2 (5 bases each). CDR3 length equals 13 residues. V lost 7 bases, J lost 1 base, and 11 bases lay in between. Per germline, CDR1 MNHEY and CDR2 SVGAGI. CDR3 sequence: CASKSGSSYEQYF. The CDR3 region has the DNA TGTGCCAGCAAATCAGGGAGTTCCTACGAGCAGTACTTC.

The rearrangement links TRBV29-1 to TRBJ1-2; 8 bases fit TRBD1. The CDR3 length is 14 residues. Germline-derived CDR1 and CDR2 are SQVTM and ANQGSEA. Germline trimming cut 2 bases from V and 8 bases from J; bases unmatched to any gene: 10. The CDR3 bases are TGCAGCGTTGAAAACCGGACAGGGTTCGAGGGCTACACCTTC. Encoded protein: CSVENRTGFEGYTF. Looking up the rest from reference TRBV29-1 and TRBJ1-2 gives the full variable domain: SAVISQKPSRDICQRGTSLTIQCQVDSQVTMMFWYRQQPGQSLTLIATANQGSEATYESGFVIDKFPISRPNLTFSTLTVSNMSPEDSSIYLCSVENRTGFEGYTFGSGTRLTVV.

DNA of the CDR3: TGTGCCAGCAGCTTGGGGCGGGGGGTTAATGAGCAGTTCTTC. Protein: CASSLGRGVNEQFF. The V and J genes are TRBV5-4 and TRBJ2-1; 8 bases match TRBD2. V lost 0 bases to trimming and J lost 7 bases; unmatched junction nucleotides: 3. This CDR3 has 14 residues. The germline V gene encodes CDR1 SGHNT and CDR2 YYREEE (reference sequence).

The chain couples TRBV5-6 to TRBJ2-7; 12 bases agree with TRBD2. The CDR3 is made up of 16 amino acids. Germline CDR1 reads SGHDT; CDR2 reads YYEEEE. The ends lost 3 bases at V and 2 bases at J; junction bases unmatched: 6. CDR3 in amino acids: CASSSSPSGRAYEQYF. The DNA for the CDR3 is TGTGCCAGCAGCTCCTCACCTAGCGGGAGGGCCTACGAGCAGTACTTC.

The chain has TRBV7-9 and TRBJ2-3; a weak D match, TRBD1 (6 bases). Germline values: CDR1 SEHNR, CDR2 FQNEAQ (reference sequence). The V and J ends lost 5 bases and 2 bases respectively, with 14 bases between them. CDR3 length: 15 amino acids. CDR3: CASSAQGSSTDTQYF. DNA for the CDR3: TGTGCCAGCAGCGCCCAGGGGAGCTCCACAGATACGCAGTATTTT.

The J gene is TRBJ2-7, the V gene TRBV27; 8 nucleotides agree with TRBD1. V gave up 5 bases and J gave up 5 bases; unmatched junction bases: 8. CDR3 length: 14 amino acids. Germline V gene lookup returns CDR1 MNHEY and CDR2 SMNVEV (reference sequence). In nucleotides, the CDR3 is TGTGCCAGCAGTAGGACAGGGATCCCCAACGAGCAGTACTTC. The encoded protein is CASSRTGIPNEQYF.

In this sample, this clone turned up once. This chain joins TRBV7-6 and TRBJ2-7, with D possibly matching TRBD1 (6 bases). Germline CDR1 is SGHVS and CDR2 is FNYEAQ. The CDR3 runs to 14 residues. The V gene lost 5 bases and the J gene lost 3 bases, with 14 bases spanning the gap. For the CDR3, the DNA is TGTGCCAGCAGCGATCCGGGACATGTCTACGAGCAGTACTTC. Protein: CASSDPGHVYEQYF.